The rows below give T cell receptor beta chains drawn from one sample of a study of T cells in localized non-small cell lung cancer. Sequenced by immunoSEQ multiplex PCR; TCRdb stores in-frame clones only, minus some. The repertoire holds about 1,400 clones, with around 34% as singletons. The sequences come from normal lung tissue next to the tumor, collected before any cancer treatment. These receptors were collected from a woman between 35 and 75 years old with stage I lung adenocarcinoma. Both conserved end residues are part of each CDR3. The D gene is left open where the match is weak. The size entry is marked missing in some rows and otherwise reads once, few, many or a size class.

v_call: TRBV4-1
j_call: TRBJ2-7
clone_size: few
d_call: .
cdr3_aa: CASSQDPDWREQYF
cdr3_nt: TGCGCCAGCAGCCAAGATCCGGACTGGAGGGAGCAGTACTTC

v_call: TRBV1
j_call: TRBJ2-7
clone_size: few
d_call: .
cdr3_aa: CTSSQDGTSGVYEQYF
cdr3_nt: TGCACCAGCAGCCAAGATGGGACTAGCGGGGTCTACGAGCAGTACTTC

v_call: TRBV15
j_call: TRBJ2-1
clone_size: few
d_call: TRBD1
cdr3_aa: CATSKGTGVNEQFF
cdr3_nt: TGTGCCACCAGCAAAGGGACAGGGGTTAATGAGCAGTTCTTC

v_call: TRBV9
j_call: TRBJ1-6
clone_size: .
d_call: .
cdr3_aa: CASSVAAASHSPLHF
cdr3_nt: TGTGCCAGCAGCGTAGCGGCGGCCAGCCACTCACCCCTCCACTTT

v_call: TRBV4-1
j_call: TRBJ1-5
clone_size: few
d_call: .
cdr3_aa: CASSQGPFSNQPQHF
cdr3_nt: TGCGCCAGCAGCCAAGGACCGTTTAGCAATCAGCCCCAGCATTTT

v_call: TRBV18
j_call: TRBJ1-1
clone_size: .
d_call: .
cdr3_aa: CASSPWGLGTEAFF
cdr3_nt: TGTGCCAGCTCACCATGGGGGCTCGGGACTGAAGCTTTCTTT

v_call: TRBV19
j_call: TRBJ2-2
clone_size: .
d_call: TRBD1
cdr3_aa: CASRRDRVDTGELFF
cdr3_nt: TGTGCCAGTAGGAGGGACAGGGTTGACACCGGGGAGCTGTTTTTT

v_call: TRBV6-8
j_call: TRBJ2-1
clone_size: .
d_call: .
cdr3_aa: CASRGRFNEQFF
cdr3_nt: TGTGCCAGCAGGGGGAGATTCAATGAGCAGTTCTTC

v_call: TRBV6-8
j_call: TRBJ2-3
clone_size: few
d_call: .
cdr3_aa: CASSYGQRPYSTDTQYF
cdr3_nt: TGTGCCAGCAGTTACGGACAGCGCCCCTATAGCACAGATACGCAGTATTTT

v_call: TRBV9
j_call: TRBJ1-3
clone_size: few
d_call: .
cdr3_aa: CASSVGFVYSGNTIYF
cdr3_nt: TGTGCCAGCAGCGTAGGTTTTGTGTACTCTGGAAACACCATATATTTT

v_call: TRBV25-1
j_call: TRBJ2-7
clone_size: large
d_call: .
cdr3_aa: CASSVGITYEQYF
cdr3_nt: TGTGCCAGCAGTGTGGGAATCACCTACGAGCAGTACTTC

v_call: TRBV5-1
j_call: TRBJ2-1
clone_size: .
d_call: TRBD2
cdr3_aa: CASRGNSGDSYNEQFF
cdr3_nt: TGCGCCAGCAGAGGAAATAGCGGGGATTCCTACAATGAGCAGTTCTTC

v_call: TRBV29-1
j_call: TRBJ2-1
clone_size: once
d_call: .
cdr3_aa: CSVEGEGASYNEQFF
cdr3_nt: TGCAGCGTTGAAGGGGAGGGGGCCTCCTACAATGAGCAGTTCTTC

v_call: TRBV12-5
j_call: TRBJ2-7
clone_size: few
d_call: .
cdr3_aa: CASGGGASYSEQYF
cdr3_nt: TGTGCTAGTGGTGGGGGGGCGTCGTATTCCGAGCAGTACTTC

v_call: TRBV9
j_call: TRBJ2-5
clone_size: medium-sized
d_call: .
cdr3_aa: CASSGVFQETQYF
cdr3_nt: TGTGCCAGCAGTGGGGTCTTCCAAGAGACCCAGTACTTC

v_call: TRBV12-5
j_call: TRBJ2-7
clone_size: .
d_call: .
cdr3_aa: CASTSGTLSEQYF
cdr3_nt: TGTGCCAGCACCTCCGGGACGCTAAGCGAGCAGTACTTC

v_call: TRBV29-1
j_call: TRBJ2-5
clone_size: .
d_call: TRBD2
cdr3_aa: CSVALAGIETQYF
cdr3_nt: TGCAGCGTCGCCCTAGCGGGGATTGAGACCCAGTACTTC

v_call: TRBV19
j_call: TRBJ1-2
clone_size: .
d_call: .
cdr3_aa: CASTTWALYGYTF
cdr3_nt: TGTGCCAGTACTACATGGGCCCTGTATGGCTACACCTTC

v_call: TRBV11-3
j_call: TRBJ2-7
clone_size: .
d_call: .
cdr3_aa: CASSLWRGPSSYEQYF
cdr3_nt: TGTGCCAGCAGCTTGTGGCGGGGGCCGAGCTCCTACGAGCAGTACTTC

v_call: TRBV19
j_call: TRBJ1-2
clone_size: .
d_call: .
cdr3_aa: CASRHQGEKNYGYTF
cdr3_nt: TGTGCCAGTAGGCACCAGGGTGAAAAGAACTATGGCTACACCTTC

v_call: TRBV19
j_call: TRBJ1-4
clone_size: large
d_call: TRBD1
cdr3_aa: CASSTGTATNEKLFF
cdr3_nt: TGTGCCAGTAGTACCGGGACAGCAACTAATGAAAAACTGTTTTTT

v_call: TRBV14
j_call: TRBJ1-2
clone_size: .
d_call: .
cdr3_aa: CASSQTRPSGYTF
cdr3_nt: TGTGCCAGCAGCCAAACCCGTCCATCCGGCTACACCTTC

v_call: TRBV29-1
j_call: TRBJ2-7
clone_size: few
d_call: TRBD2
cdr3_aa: CSVARTSGSGEQYF
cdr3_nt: TGCAGCGTGGCGAGGACTAGCGGGAGTGGTGAGCAGTACTTC

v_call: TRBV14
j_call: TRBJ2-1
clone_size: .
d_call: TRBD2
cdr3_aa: CASSRSGRAYNEQFF
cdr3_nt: TGTGCCAGCAGCCGCAGCGGGAGGGCCTACAATGAGCAGTTCTTC

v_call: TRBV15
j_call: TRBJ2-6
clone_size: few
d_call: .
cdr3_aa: CATSTDEGISASGANVLTF
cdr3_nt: TGTGCCACCAGCACCGATGAAGGGATTAGCGCCTCTGGGGCCAACGTCCTGACTTTC

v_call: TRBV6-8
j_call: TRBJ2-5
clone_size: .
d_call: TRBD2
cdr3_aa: CAIRGLAGETQYF
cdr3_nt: TGTGCCATCAGGGGTCTAGCGGGGGAGACCCAGTACTTC

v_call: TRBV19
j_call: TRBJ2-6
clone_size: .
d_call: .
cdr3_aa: CASREGGANVLTF
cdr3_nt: TGTGCCAGTAGGGAAGGTGGGGCCAACGTCCTGACTTTC

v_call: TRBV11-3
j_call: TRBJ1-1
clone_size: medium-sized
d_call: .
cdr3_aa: CASSSRQENTEAFF
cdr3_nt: TGTGCCAGCAGCTCCCGACAGGAGAACACTGAAGCTTTCTTT